These T cell receptor beta chains were read from a single sample in a study of blood T cell repertoires in COVID-19. Libraries were prepared by immunoSEQ multiplex PCR; TCRdb keeps only in-frame clonotypes and omits some of them. Seen here are roughly 340,000 clones, around 87% observed once, and the top ten hold about 1.9%. Sample: PBMCs or T cells enriched from blood (not recorded which). Receptors originate from a man aged 40-55 years in a cohort exposed to, infected with or recovered from COVID-19 (not recorded which). Both conserved end residues are part of each CDR3. The order of the fields is V gene, J gene, clone size, D gene, CDR3 DNA, CDR3 protein. D genes are given only for firm matches. Only some rows state a clone size, as once, few, many or a class for expanded clones.

>TRBV10-1|TRBJ2-1|-|-
TGCGCCAGCAGTGAGAAGACTTTCAATGAGCAGTTCTTC
CASSEKTFNEQFF
>TRBV15|TRBJ2-3|-|-
TGTGCCACCAGCGGTGGCCCACAGGGTACGCAGTATTTT
CATSGGPQGTQYF
>TRBV7-8|TRBJ2-1|-|-
TGTGCCAGCAGCTTAGTCCCTACCCACAATGAGCAGTTCTTC
CASSLVPTHNEQFF
>TRBV18|TRBJ1-1|-|TRBD1
TGTGCCACCGGGGGACAGGGAAGTCTGAACACTGAAGCTTTCTTT
CATGGQGSLNTEAFF
>TRBV18|TRBJ1-5|-|-
TGTGCCAGCTCACCTATACGGGGTTCAATGGGCAATCAGCCCCAGCATTTT
CASSPIRGSMGNQPQHF
>TRBV5-1|TRBJ2-3|-|TRBD2
TGCGCCAGCAGCTTGGCCGGGCTGGCGGGGGGCACAGATACGCAGTATTTT
CASSLAGLAGGTDTQYF
>TRBV30|TRBJ2-2|few|-
TGTGCCTGGAGTGTACGGACAGTAGCGAACACCGGGGAGCTGTTTTTT
CAWSVRTVANTGELFF
>TRBV5-1|TRBJ2-7|-|-
TGCGCCAGCAGCTTGGGGGGCTTACCCCTTCACTCCTACGAGCAGTACTTC
CASSLGGLPLHSYEQYF
>TRBV5-1|TRBJ2-7|-|-
TGCGCCACCTCAACGGGGTCTCTCTACGAGCAGTACTTC
CATSTGSLYEQYF
>TRBV5-1|TRBJ2-7|-|-
TGCGCCAGCAGCTTGGTTGGCAGGATCTCGGACGAGCAGTACTTC
CASSLVGRISDEQYF
>TRBV7-8|TRBJ1-5|-|-
TGTGCCAGCAGCTTATCACGGGTACGTCAGCCCCAGCATTTT
CASSLSRVRQPQHF
>TRBV5-1|TRBJ2-2|-|-
TGCGCCAGCAGCCTCGGGACAACGGCCCCCGGGGAGCTGTTTTTT
CASSLGTTAPGELFF
>TRBV21-1|TRBJ2-1|-|-
TGTGCCAGCAGCAAAGGCGAAAGACTAGCGGAGCCGTACTACAATGAGCAGTTCTTC
CASSKGERLAEPYYNEQFF
>TRBV4-2|TRBJ2-5|few|TRBD2
TGTGCCAGCAGCCAAGGCCCGACTAGCGGGAGGGCCACGGAGACCCAGTACTTC
CASSQGPTSGRATETQYF
>TRBV29-1|TRBJ2-3|-|TRBD1
TGCAGCGTCCCCCAGGGGGTCACCGATACGCAGTATTTT
CSVPQGVTDTQYF
>TRBV4-2|TRBJ2-1|-|-
TGTGCCAGCAGCCAAGATGAGAATAGCGGAGGGAATGAGCAGTTCTTC
CASSQDENSGGNEQFF
>TRBV7-9|TRBJ1-5|-|-
TGTGCCAGCGGGGAGGGTGGCAATCAGCCCCAGCATTTT
CASGEGGNQPQHF
>TRBV27|TRBJ1-1|-|TRBD1
TGTGCCAGCAGTTTAGGGGGACAGGGGGCTGAAGCTTTCTTT
CASSLGGQGAEAFF
>TRBV7-3|TRBJ1-1|-|-
TGTGCCAGCAGCTTATCAGCGGGGTCCCGATCATCGGCTTTCTTT
CASSLSAGSRSSAFF
>TRBV30|TRBJ2-7|-|TRBD2
TGTGCCTGGAGCGGGCGGGAGGGCAGCTCCTACGAGCAGTACTTC
CAWSGREGSSYEQYF
>TRBV7-6|TRBJ2-2|-|TRBD2
TGTGCCAGCAGCCCGTCGCGGGGGGGGGCCGGGGAGCTGTTTTTT
CASSPSRGGAGELFF
>TRBV2|TRBJ2-1|-|TRBD2
TGTGCCAGCAGGTCCGGGACTAGCGGATACAATGAGCAGTTCTTC
CASRSGTSGYNEQFF
>TRBV10-2|TRBJ1-2|-|TRBD1
TGCGCCAGCAGTAGGCTACAGGGGGCGAACTATGGCTACACCTTC
CASSRLQGANYGYTF
>TRBV29-1|TRBJ1-1|-|TRBD1
TGCAGCGTTGGACAGGGGGACACTGAAGCTTTCTTT
CSVGQGDTEAFF
>TRBV3-1/TRBV3-2|TRBJ2-7|-|-
TGTGCCAGCAGCCAAGATTTGGCTAGTTTCGGCTACGAGCAGTACTTC
CASSQDLASFGYEQYF
>TRBV29-1|TRBJ1-3|-|TRBD1
TGCAGCGTTTGGGGACAGGGAGCTGGAAACACCATATATTTT
CSVWGQGAGNTIYF
>TRBV30|TRBJ1-2|-|-
TGTGCCTGGAAGACGGGAGACAGCCCTAGAGGCTACACCTTC
CAWKTGDSPRGYTF
>TRBV10-3|TRBJ2-3|once|TRBD2
TGTGCCATCAGTTTAGCGGGAGGGACTCTTAAACGCACAGATACGCAGTATTTT
CAISLAGGTLKRTDTQYF
>TRBV6-5|TRBJ1-2|-|-
TGTGCCAGCAACCACCGGGACATCGGTCTTCCTTTCTTC
CASNHRDIGLPFF
>TRBV2|TRBJ1-2|-|TRBD1
TGTGCCAGCAGTGAGGAGGGACAGGGGGCTTCTGGCTACACCTTC
CASSEEGQGASGYTF
>TRBV7-9|TRBJ2-5|-|-
TGTGCCGGCAGCTTATCCAGCAGGGCGGAGACCCAGTACTTC
CAGSLSSRAETQYF
>TRBV24-1|TRBJ2-1|-|-
TGTGCCACCAGTGATCCCCCGGGAACTAGAGAGATTCAGTTCTTC
CATSDPPGTREIQFF
>TRBV3-1/TRBV3-2|TRBJ2-2|-|TRBD2
TGTGCCAGCAGCCCAATAGCGGGAGTCAGTACCGGGGAGCTGTTTTTT
CASSPIAGVSTGELFF
>TRBV6-5|TRBJ2-7|-|-
TGTGCCAGCACCACGGGCACGGGATACGAGCAGTACTTC
CASTTGTGYEQYF
>TRBV6-6|TRBJ2-7|-|TRBD1
TGTGCCAGCAGTCGAATCATCGGACAGGGGACCTACGAGCAGTACTTC
CASSRIIGQGTYEQYF
>TRBV28|TRBJ1-2|-|-
TGTGCCAGCAGTTTGGAGGGGACGTATGGCTACACCTTC
CASSLEGTYGYTF
>TRBV10-3|TRBJ2-7|-|TRBD2
TGTGCCATCAGTGCAGGGCTAGCGGGATCGTACGAGCAGTACTTC
CAISAGLAGSYEQYF
>TRBV10-3|TRBJ1-1|few|TRBD1
TGTGCCATCAGTGCGCTACAGGGGGAAGCTGAAGCTTTCTTT
CAISALQGEAEAFF
>TRBV18|TRBJ1-2|few|TRBD1
TGTGCCAGCTCACCAACCGGGACAGATGGCTACACCTTC
CASSPTGTDGYTF